The next 11 T cell receptor beta chains were all read from a single sample in a study of blood T cell repertoires in COVID-19. TCRdb's copy holds only in-frame clones and misses some; the assay was immunoSEQ multiplex PCR. Of 150,000 or so clones listed, roughly 88% are singletons. Material: peripheral blood. The receptors were gathered from an older woman with acute or convalescent COVID-19.

This clone was counted between two and nine times. The chain links TRBV7-9 to TRBJ2-7; D is perhaps TRBD2 (5 bases). With 8 bases removed from V and 12 bases from J, the gap between germline ends came to 23 bases. Germline V gene data show CDR1 as SEHNR and CDR2 as FQNEAQ (reference sequence). The CDR3 is made up of 13 amino acids. The CDR3 is CASGEAAVRGWYF. CDR3 DNA: TGTGCCAGCGGGGAAGCGGCCGTACGGGGATGGTACTTC. The full variable domain, completed using reference TRBV7-9 and TRBJ2-7, is DTGVSQNPRHKITKRGQNVTFRCDPISEHNRLYWYRQTLGQGPEFLTYFQNEAQLEKSRLLSDRFSAERPKGSFSTLEIQRTEQGDSAMYLCASGEAAVRGWYFGPGTRLTVT.

The chain combines TRBV29-1 with TRBJ1-2; D remains unclear. The CDR3 totals 12 residues. Germline CDR1 is SQVTM and CDR2 is ANQGSEA. V lost 3 bases and J lost 4, with 9 bases in between. The CDR3 DNA follows: TGCAGCGTTGAGGAGCTATTCTATGGCTACACCTTC. It is translated as CSVEELFYGYTF. The full variable domain, its missing parts supplied by reference TRBV29-1 and TRBJ1-2, is SAVISQKPSRDICQRGTSLTIQCQVDSQVTMMFWYRQQPGQSLTLIATANQGSEATYESGFVIDKFPISRPNLTFSTLTVSNMSPEDSSIYLCSVEELFYGYTFGSGTRLTVV.

The genes are TRBV30 and TRBJ1-3; 7 bases fit TRBD1. The CDR3 has 14 amino acids. The J segment lost 4 bases and the V segment lost 6 bases, leaving 9 bases of the junction unmatched. The germline V gene encodes CDR1 GTSNPN and CDR2 SVGIG (reference sequence). The CDR3 DNA reads TGTGCCTGTTACCGGGACAGAAGAGGAAACACCATATATTTT. Protein: CACYRDRRGNTIYF.

The gene calls are TRBV19 and TRBJ1-5, with TRBD1 identical over 12 bases. CDR1 and CDR2 from the germline V gene are LNHDA and SQIVND (reference sequence). V was pared by 4 bases and J by 6 bases, with 4 bases of the junction left unmatched. This CDR3 contains 15 residues. Here the CDR3 reads CASSRGTGGFQPQHF. Written as DNA, the CDR3 is TGTGCCAGTAGTAGGGGGACAGGGGGCTTTCAGCCCCAGCATTTT.

The CDR3 region has the DNA TGTGCCAGCAGTTACTCTCCCCGTCAGGGGTCGGCCAATCAGCCCCAGCATTTT. Its protein is CASSYSPRQGSANQPQHF. The chain recombines TRBV6-2 or TRBV6-3 with TRBJ1-5, with a weak D call TRBD1 (6 bases). CDR3 length: 18 residues. The germline V and J ends were trimmed by 0 bases and 3 bases, with 18 bases remaining between them. CDR1 MNHEY and CDR2 SVGEGT come from the germline V gene.

The chain recombines TRBV5-4 with TRBJ2-5, with D possibly TRBD1 on 6 matching bases. Germline-derived CDR1 and CDR2 are SGHNT and YYREEE (reference sequence). The CDR3 consists of 14 residues. V shed 6 bases and J shed 4 bases, with 16 bases lying between them. CDR3 amino acids: CASTLLGAGETQYF. The CDR3 DNA reads as TGTGCCAGCACGCTGCTGGGGGCAGGAGAGACCCAGTACTTC.

The chain is built from TRBV4-2 and TRBJ2-6; TRBD1 aligns across 8 bases. Germline V gene lookup returns CDR1 LGHNA and CDR2 YNFKEQ. V was pared by 0 bases and J by 2 bases, with 3 bases of the junction left unmatched. The CDR3 is 17 residues long. The CDR3 nucleotides read TGTGCCAGCAGCCAAGACCCACAGGGGGCTGGGGCCAACGTCCTGACTTTC. Its translation is CASSQDPQGAGANVLTF.

This CDR3 reads CASSETGLAGANTQYF. CDR3 nucleotide sequence: TGTGCCAGCAGTGAAACGGGACTAGCGGGGGCGAATACGCAGTATTTT. The chain joins TRBV6-1 to TRBJ2-3, with 14 bases matching TRBD2. There are 16 residues in the CDR3. The V segment lost 2 bases and the J segment 7 bases; nucleotides outside the gene matches: 5. Per the germline V gene, CDR1 is MNHNS and CDR2 is SASEGT.

J is TRBJ2-5 and V is TRBV5-1; 7 bases align to TRBD2. V trimming: 1 base; J trimming: 1 base; junction bases outside the gene matches: 4. This CDR3 has 15 residues. Germline V CDR1 and CDR2: SGHRS, YFSETQ. The CDR3 coding sequence is TGCGCCAGCAGCTTGAGTGCGGGAGCCCAAGAGACCCAGTACTTC. Amino acids: CASSLSAGAQETQYF.

V usage is TRBV7-3 and J usage is TRBJ2-3; D might be TRBD1 (5 bases). The V gene lost 4 bases and the J gene lost 2 bases, with 13 bases spanning the gap. CDR3 length: 15 residues. Germline loops: CDR1 SGHTA, CDR2 FQGTGA. The CDR3 is CASSSQGGDTDTQYF. The CDR3 DNA sequence: TGTGCCAGCAGCTCTCAGGGCGGCGACACAGATACGCAGTATTTT.

This chain links TRBV2 with TRBJ1-2, with D possibly being TRBD1 (6 bases). Looked up from germline, CDR1 is SNHLY and CDR2 is FYNNEI. This CDR3 is built from 12 residues. Trimming took 11 bases from V and 2 from J, leaving 12 bases between them. The CDR3 is CAGGGTNYGYTF. The CDR3, as DNA: TGTGCCGGCGGGGGGACAAACTATGGCTACACCTTC.